This entry features one T cell receptor beta chain sequence. These data belong to a study of T cell changes during pregnancy in multiple sclerosis. The data were produced by immunoSEQ multiplex PCR, yet TCRdb's version contains in-frame clones alone and is incomplete. Among tens of thousands of clones listed, around 94% were seen once. The V end lost 0 bases, the J end lost 5 bases, and 10 bases lay between the germline ends. CDR1 and CDR2 (germline): GTSNPN, SVGIG (reference sequence). The CDR3 contains 13 residues. The material sequenced was CD4+ T cells from peripheral blood mononuclear cells, taken in the first trimester of pregnancy. The sequence derives from a female donor with multiple sclerosis, enrolled in a pregnancy study. V gene TRBV30 combines with J gene TRBJ1-2; weak D call: TRBD1 (6 bases). CDR3 nucleotide sequence: TGTGCCTGGAGTGTGGGTCAGGGGTATGGCTACACCTTC. Translating gives CAWSVGQGYGYTF.